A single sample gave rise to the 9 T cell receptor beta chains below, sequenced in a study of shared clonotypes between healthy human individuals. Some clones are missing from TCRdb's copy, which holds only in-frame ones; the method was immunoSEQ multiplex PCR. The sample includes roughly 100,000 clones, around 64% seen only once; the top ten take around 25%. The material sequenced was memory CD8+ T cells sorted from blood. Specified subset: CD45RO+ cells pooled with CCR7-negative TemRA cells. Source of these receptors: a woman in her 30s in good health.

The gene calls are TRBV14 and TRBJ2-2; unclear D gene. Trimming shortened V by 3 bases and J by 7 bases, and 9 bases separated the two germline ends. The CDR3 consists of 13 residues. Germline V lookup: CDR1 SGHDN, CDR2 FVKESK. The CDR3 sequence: CASSQAFGGELFF. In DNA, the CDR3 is TGTGCCAGCAGCCAGGCATTCGGCGGGGAGCTGTTTTTT.

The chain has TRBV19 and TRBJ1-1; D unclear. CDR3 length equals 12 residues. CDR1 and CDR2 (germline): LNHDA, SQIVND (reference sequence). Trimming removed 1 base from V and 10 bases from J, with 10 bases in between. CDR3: CASSIGNLRAFF. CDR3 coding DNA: TGTGCCAGTAGTATAGGGAACCTGAGAGCTTTCTTT.

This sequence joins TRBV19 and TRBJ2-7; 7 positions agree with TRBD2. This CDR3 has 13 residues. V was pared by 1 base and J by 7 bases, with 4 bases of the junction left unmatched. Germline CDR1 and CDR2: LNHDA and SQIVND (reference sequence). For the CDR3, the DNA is TGTGCCAGTAGTATAGGACTAGCCCGGGAGCAGTACTTC. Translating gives CASSIGLAREQYF. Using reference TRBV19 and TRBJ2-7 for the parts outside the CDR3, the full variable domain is DGGITQSPKYLFRKEGQNVTLSCEQNLNHDAMYWYRQDPGQGLRLIYYSQIVNDFQKGDIAEGYSVSREKKESFPLTVTSAQKNPTAFYLCASSIGLAREQYFGPGTRLTVT.

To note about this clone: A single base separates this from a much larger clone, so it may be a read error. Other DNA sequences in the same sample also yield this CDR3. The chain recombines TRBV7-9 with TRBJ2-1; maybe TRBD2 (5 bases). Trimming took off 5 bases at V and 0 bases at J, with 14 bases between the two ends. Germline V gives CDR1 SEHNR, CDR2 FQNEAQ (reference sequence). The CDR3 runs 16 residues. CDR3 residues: CASSPRGGSSYNEQFF. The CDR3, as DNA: TGTGCCAGCAGCCCCAGAGGTGGGAGCTCCTACAATGAGCAGTTCTTC.

The CDR3 reads CASRGLADPRDTQYF. The CDR3 coding sequence is TGTGCCAGCAGGGGACTAGCGGATCCGCGAGATACGCAGTATTTT. The V gene is TRBV6-1, the J gene TRBJ2-3, with TRBD2 matching over 11 bases. CDR3 length: 15 residues. Germline loops: CDR1 MNHNS, CDR2 SASEGT. J was trimmed by 5 bases and V by 6 bases; bases with no gene match: 7.

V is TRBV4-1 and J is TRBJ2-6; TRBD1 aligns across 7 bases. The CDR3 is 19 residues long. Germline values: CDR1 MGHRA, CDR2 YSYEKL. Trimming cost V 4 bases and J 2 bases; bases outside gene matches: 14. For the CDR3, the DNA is TGCGCCAGCAGCCCTTCGGTGGGGCAGGGGGAGCCTGGGGCCAACGTCCTGACTTTC. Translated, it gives CASSPSVGQGEPGANVLTF.

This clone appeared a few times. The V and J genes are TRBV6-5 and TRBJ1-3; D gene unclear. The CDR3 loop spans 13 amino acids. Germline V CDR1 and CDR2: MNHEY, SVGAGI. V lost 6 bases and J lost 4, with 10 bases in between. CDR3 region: CASSRPGGNTIYF. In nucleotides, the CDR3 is TGTGCCAGCAGCCGACCGGGGGGAAACACCATATATTTT.

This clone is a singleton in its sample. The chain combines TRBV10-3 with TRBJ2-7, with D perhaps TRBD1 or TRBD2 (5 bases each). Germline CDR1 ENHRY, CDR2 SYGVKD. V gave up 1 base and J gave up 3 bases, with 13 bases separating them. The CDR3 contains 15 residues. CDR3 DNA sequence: TGTGCCATCAGTGAGTATTGGGACCGAGACTACGAGCAGTACTTC. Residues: CAISEYWDRDYEQYF.

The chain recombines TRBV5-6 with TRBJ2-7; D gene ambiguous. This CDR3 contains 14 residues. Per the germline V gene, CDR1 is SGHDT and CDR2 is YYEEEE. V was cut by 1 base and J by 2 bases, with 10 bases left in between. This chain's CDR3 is CASSLSSAAYEQYF. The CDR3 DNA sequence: TGTGCCAGCAGCTTGTCCAGCGCAGCCTACGAGCAGTACTTC.